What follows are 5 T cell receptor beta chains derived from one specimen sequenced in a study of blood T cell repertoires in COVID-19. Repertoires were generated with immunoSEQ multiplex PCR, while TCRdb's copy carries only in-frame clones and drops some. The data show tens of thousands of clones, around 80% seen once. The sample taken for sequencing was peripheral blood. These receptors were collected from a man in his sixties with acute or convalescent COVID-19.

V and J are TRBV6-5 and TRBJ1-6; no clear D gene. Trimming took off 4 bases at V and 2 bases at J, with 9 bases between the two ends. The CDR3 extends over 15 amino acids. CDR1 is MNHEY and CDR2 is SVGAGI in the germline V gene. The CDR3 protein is CASSSQTAYNSPLHF. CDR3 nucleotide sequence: TGTGCCAGCAGTTCCCAGACTGCCTATAATTCACCCCTCCACTTT.

The CDR3 region has the DNA TGCAGCGCCGAAAGACAGAACGGGAGGGAGCAGTACTTC. This gives the protein CSAERQNGREQYF. The chain is built from TRBV29-1 and TRBJ2-7; 7 positions agree with TRBD2. The CDR3 covers 13 residues. Germline trimming cut 7 bases from V and 7 bases from J; bases unmatched to any gene: 13. Germline values: CDR1 SQVTM, CDR2 ANQGSEA.

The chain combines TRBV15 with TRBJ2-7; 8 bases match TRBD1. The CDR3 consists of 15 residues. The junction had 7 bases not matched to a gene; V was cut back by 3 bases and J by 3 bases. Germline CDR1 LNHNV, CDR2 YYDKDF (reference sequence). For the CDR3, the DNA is TGTGCCACCAGCAGGTTCCAGGGGGCTGGCTACGAGCAGTACTTC. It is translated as CATSRFQGAGYEQYF.

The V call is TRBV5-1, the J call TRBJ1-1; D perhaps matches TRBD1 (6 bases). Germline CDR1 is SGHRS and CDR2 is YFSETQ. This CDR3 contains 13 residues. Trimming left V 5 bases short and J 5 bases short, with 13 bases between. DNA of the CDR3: TGCGCCAGCAGAGGACAGTTGGAGACTGAAGCTTTCTTT. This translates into CASRGQLETEAFF.

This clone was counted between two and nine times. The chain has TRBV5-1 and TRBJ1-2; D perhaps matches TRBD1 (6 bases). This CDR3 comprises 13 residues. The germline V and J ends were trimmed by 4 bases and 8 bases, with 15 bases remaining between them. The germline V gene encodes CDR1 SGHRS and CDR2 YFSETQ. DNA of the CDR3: TGCGCCAGCAGCCTAGGACAGACCAGGGGCTACACCTTC. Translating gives CASSLGQTRGYTF.